This TCR beta chain comes out of a study of blood T cell repertoires in COVID-19. Study context: The United States, Italy and Spain supplied acute and convalescent COVID-19 samples. From T cells, B-cell-depleted T cells, or PBMCs came the material, which was cDNA or gDNA.

Per the original methods: Amplification of reference gene primers provided the estimated nucleated cell counts. Data came from immunoSEQ multiplex PCR; TCRdb stores just in-frame clones and leaves some out. V and J calls and clone size are given by that table; D and trimming were obtained from the DNA. The top ten hold roughly 4.9% of the sample, which has about 150,000 clones, 70% to 80% seen once. The receptor comes from a woman in her seventies with COVID-19, enrolled during active disease. Sequenced sample: peripheral blood.

The CDR3 nucleotides are TGCGCCAGCAGCCAAGTGGGGGCCGGAGGGGAGCTGTTTTTT. It yields the protein CASSQVGAGGELFF. The gene calls are TRBV4-1 and TRBJ2-2; possible D gene TRBD1, 6 bases. The CDR3 consists of 14 residues. Germline CDR1 MGHRA, CDR2 YSYEKL. The V gene lost 1 base and the J gene lost 8 bases, with 11 bases spanning the gap.